Below are 18 T cell receptor beta chains sequenced from a single sample in a study of Tregs in tolerant kidney transplant recipients. Mixed chimerism was transient after nonmyeloablative marrow transplants from related graft donors. TCRdb's copy holds only in-frame clones and misses some; the assay was immunoSEQ multiplex PCR. The sample holds fewer than 55,000 clones, 89% seen once. The sequences come from CD8+ T cells from blood (PBMCs), collected 12 months after the transplant. The receptor set was obtained from a human patient who received a combined kidney and bone marrow transplant. Some T cells may possibly be graft donor cells.

This chain uses TRBV7-9 with TRBJ1-6, with D possibly matching TRBD1 (5 bases). This CDR3 region has 17 residues. Germline V CDR1 and CDR2: SEHNR, FQNEAQ (reference sequence). Trimming pared 5 bases from V and 12 bases from J, leaving 26 bases between. The CDR3 is CASSPNTNRDFLGPLHF. The CDR3, as DNA: TGTGCCAGCAGCCCCAATACGAACCGGGACTTCCTCGGACCCCTCCACTTT.

The rearrangement links TRBV5-1 to TRBJ2-7; D is uncertain. With 0 bases removed from V and 1 base from J, the gap between germline ends came to 5 bases. The germline CDR1 and CDR2 sequences are SGHRS and YFSETQ. CDR3 length: 13 residues. The CDR3 coding sequence is TGCGCCAGCAGCTTGGGACATTCCTACGAGCAGTACTTC. Translation: CASSLGHSYEQYF.

The rearrangement joins TRBV19 to TRBJ2-3; D possibly corresponds to TRBD2 (6 bases). The V end lost 5 bases, the J end lost 1 base, and 13 bases lay between the germline ends. Germline CDR1 is LNHDA and CDR2 is SQIVND (reference sequence). The CDR3 extends over 15 amino acids. CDR3: CASSSAGSRTDTQYF. In DNA, the CDR3 is TGTGCCAGTAGTTCGGCGGGGTCTCGCACAGATACGCAGTATTTT.

This chain uses TRBV7-6 with TRBJ2-5; 9 nucleotides match TRBD1. With V trimmed by 2 bases and J by 2 bases, 3 bases remained unmatched. The CDR3 covers 15 residues. Germline V gene lookup returns CDR1 SGHVS and CDR2 FNYEAQ. CDR3 bases: TGTGCCAGCAGCTTAAGGGACAGGGAGCAAGAGACCCAGTACTTC. Residues: CASSLRDREQETQYF.

The rearrangement uses TRBV9 and TRBJ2-2; D is unresolved. Germline values: CDR1 SGDLS, CDR2 YYNGEE. This CDR3 region has 13 residues. The ends were cut back, 3 bases at V and 3 bases at J, with 6 bases in the middle. The DNA of the CDR3 is TGTGCCAGCAGCGACCAGGACACCGGGGAGCTGTTTTTT. Protein: CASSDQDTGELFF.

The rearrangement uses TRBV4-2 and TRBJ2-3, with D possibly TRBD1 on 6 matching bases. The CDR3 consists of 15 residues. V dropped 6 bases and J dropped 4 bases, with 17 bases sitting between them. The germline V gene has CDR1 LGHNA and CDR2 YNFKEQ. The CDR3 here is CASSPGTIRADTQYF. The CDR3 DNA is TGTGCCAGCAGTCCCGGGACAATCAGGGCAGATACGCAGTATTTT.

Comment on this clone: Other DNA sequences in the same sample also yield this CDR3. The rearrangement uses TRBV4-1 and TRBJ1-6; D is possibly TRBD1 (6 bases). The CDR3 contains 15 residues. Germline V gene lookup returns CDR1 MGHRA and CDR2 YSYEKL. V lost 1 base and J 6 bases, leaving 10 bases between the germline ends. For the CDR3, the DNA is TGCGCCAGCAGCCAAGTGGGGGCAGGTAATTCACCCCTCCACTTT. It codes for CASSQVGAGNSPLHF.

The rearrangement joins TRBV7-9 to TRBJ1-1, with TRBD1 as a possible D gene (5 bases). Per the germline V gene, CDR1 is SEHNR and CDR2 is FQNEAQ (reference sequence). The CDR3 covers 14 residues. The ends were cut back, 2 bases at V and 5 bases at J, with 12 bases in the middle. CDR3 sequence reads: CASSLSGADTEAFF. The CDR3 DNA reads TGTGCCAGCAGCTTAAGTGGGGCGGATACTGAAGCTTTCTTT.

This clone was counted a single time. This chain joins TRBV9 and TRBJ2-5, with 11 bases aligning to TRBD2. This CDR3 spans 16 amino acids. V shed 4 bases and J 4 bases; nucleotides not matched to a gene: 9. Germline CDR1 is SGDLS and CDR2 is YYNGEE. The chain's CDR3 is CASSLSGGANVETQYF. CDR3 nucleotides: TGTGCCAGCAGCCTTAGCGGGGGGGCGAACGTAGAGACCCAGTACTTC.

The chain joins TRBV27 to TRBJ2-1, with 10 bases identical to TRBD2. This CDR3 contains 16 residues. Germline CDR1 and CDR2: MNHEY and SMNVEV (reference sequence). Losses at the gene ends were 7 bases for V and 5 bases for J; bases not matched to a gene: 11. The CDR3 protein is CASTESSGSFHNEQFF. CDR3 coding DNA: TGTGCCAGCACTGAATCTAGCGGGAGTTTCCACAATGAGCAGTTCTTC.

The gene calls are TRBV4-3 and TRBJ2-7; 13 positions match TRBD2. Germline V gene data show CDR1 as LGHNA and CDR2 as YSLEER. CDR3 length equals 16 residues. V dropped 3 bases and J dropped 1; count of bases not matched to a gene: 3. CDR3: CASSHQLAGGSYEQYF. The CDR3 DNA reads as TGCGCCAGCAGCCACCAACTAGCGGGGGGGTCCTACGAGCAGTACTTC.

This chain links TRBV9 with TRBJ1-6, with 7 bases lining up with TRBD1. Germline lookup yields CDR1 SGDLS and CDR2 YYNGEE. The CDR3 spans 16 residues. After removal of 3 bases from V and 7 bases from J, the junction contained 10 bases not matched to a gene. The CDR3 nucleotides read TGTGCCAGCAGCGATCACAGGGGAATCGTGAATTCACCCCTCCACTTT. It encodes CASSDHRGIVNSPLHF.

The chain combines TRBV10-3 with TRBJ2-7; 10 bases align to TRBD1. This CDR3 comprises 15 residues. CDR1 ENHRY and CDR2 SYGVKD come from the germline V gene. J gave up 3 bases and V 3 bases, and 5 bases lay outside the gene matches. The CDR3 DNA sequence: TGTGCCATCAGTGACGGACAGGGGGAAGTCTACGAGCAGTACTTC. Encoded protein: CAISDGQGEVYEQYF.

The gene calls are TRBV18 and TRBJ2-2, with unresolved D. Trimming left V 3 bases short and J 1 base short, with 9 bases between. CDR1 and CDR2 (germline): KGHSH, LQKENI. The CDR3 contains 15 residues. The CDR3 DNA is TGTGCCAGCTCACCTCCCGCCGGGAACACCGGGGAGCTGTTTTTT. This codes for CASSPPAGNTGELFF.

The J gene is TRBJ2-3, the V gene TRBV5-1; no clear D. Germline V lookup: CDR1 SGHRS, CDR2 YFSETQ. The CDR3 contains 13 residues. Trimming took 4 bases from V and 0 from J, leaving 6 bases between them. Here the CDR3 DNA reads TGCGCCAGCAGCATGGCTAGCACAGATACGCAGTATTTT. It encodes CASSMASTDTQYF.

V gene TRBV29-1 combines with J gene TRBJ2-1; no reliable D call. The CDR3 is made up of 12 amino acids. Germline V lookup: CDR1 SQVTM, CDR2 ANQGSEA. The V and J ends lost 2 bases and 4 bases respectively, with 6 bases between them. DNA of the CDR3: TGCAGCGTTGAACGCAGATACAATGAGCAGTTCTTC. It yields the protein CSVERRYNEQFF.

The chain recombines TRBV5-8 with TRBJ2-7; a weak D match, TRBD1 (6 bases). The CDR3 consists of 12 residues. The germline V and J ends were trimmed by 4 bases and 5 bases, with 10 bases remaining between them. Germline CDR1 SGHTS, CDR2 YDEGEE. CDR3 sequence (DNA): TGTGCCAGCAGCCCGGGACACCACGAGCAGTACTTC. Encoded protein: CASSPGHHEQYF.

In its sample, this clone was seen once. This sequence joins TRBV19 and TRBJ2-1; 10 nucleotides line up with TRBD2. V was pared by 6 bases and J by 4 bases, with 6 bases of the junction left unmatched. The germline CDR1 and CDR2 sequences are LNHDA and SQIVND (reference sequence). This CDR3 spans 15 amino acids. The CDR3 protein is CASSTLAGVYNEQFF. CDR3 nucleotides: TGTGCCAGTAGCACTCTAGCGGGAGTGTACAATGAGCAGTTCTTC.